The text below deals with one T cell receptor (beta chain). This specimen belongs to a study of blood T cell repertoires in COVID-19. Background on the study: Sources were T cells, B-cell-depleted T cells, or PBMCs; the material itself was cDNA or gDNA.

In the original processing: Amplifying reference gene primers gave estimates of nucleated cell counts. Data came from immunoSEQ multiplex PCR; TCRdb stores just in-frame clones and leaves some out. Clonal size and the V and J genes are those of that table, whereas D and trimming came from the DNA. The sample lists some 450,000 clones, about 87% occurring once. Patients at the Seattle site were enrolled during active infection and followed longitudinally. The receptor comes from a woman in her fifties or sixties with COVID-19, enrolled during active disease. The sequenced material came from peripheral blood.

Here the CDR3 reads CASSQGFEAFF. DNA for the CDR3: TGTGCCAGCAGTCAGGGCTTTGAAGCTTTCTTT. The J gene is TRBJ1-1, the V gene TRBV6-5, with D perhaps matching TRBD1 (5 bases). Trimming pared 5 bases from V and 7 bases from J, leaving 8 bases between. The germline CDR1 and CDR2 sequences are MNHEY and SVGAGI. The CDR3 has 11 amino acids.